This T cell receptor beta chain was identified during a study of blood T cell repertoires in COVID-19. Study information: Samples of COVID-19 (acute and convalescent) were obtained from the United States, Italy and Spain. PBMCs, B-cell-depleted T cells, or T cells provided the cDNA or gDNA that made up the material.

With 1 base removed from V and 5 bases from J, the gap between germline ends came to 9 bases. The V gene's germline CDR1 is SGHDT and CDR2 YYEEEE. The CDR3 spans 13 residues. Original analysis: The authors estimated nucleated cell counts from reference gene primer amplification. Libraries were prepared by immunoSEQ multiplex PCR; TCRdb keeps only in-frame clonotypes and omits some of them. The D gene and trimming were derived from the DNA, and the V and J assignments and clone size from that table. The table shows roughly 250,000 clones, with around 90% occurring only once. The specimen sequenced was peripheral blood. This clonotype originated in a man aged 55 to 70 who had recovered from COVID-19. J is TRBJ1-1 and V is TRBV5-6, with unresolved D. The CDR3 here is CASSLFRGTEAFF. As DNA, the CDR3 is TGTGCCAGCAGCTTGTTCCGGGGAACTGAAGCTTTCTTT.